This TCR beta chain was sequenced for a study of OX40 agonist ivuxolimab in advanced cancers. Whole-study context: The drug used for patients, ivuxolimab, was an agonistic anti-OX40 (CD134) antibody.

Of note for this clone: Antigen specificity is unknown.

V shed 6 bases and J shed 2 bases, with 10 bases lying between them. The germline V gene has CDR1 MNHEY and CDR2 SMNVEV (reference sequence). The CDR3 is made up of 13 amino acids. Clones were read by immunoSEQ multiplex PCR, and TCRdb kept only the in-frame ones, dropping some. The sample holds some 39,000 clones; more than 70% are singletons and the top ten take about 13%. General study points: The study did not work out the antigen specificity of the expanded peripheral T cells. More expanded clones were seen, on average, in CD8+ T cells than in CD4+. Nonresponders, in some cases, also had low normalized T-cell clonal expansion.

The specimen comprised CD4+ or CD8+ T cells sorted from blood, sampled in a trial of the OX40 agonist ivuxolimab. The V and J genes are TRBV27 and TRBJ1-2; D is uncertain. The origin of this receptor is an adult with an advanced solid tumor such as melanoma, head and neck, liver or kidney cancer. The CDR3 region has the DNA TGTGCCAGCAGCGTGGCGGGGAACTATGGCTACACCTTC. It yields the protein CASSVAGNYGYTF.